A single sample is the source of the 18 T cell receptor beta chains below, sequenced in a study of blood T cell repertoires in COVID-19. Produced via immunoSEQ multiplex PCR; TCRdb's table is partial and in-frame only. The table includes some 170,000 clones, 82% detected once. Material for sequencing was peripheral blood. These receptors came from a woman aged 70-85 years with acute or convalescent COVID-19.

The chain has TRBV2 and TRBJ2-1; 9 nucleotides match TRBD1. CDR3 length: 14 residues. Germline V lookup: CDR1 SNHLY, CDR2 FYNNEI. J lost 9 bases, V lost 6 bases, and 9 bases had no gene match. CDR3 amino acids: CASRVITGGGEQFF. CDR3 bases: TGTGCCAGCAGGGTTATCACAGGGGGCGGTGAGCAGTTCTTC.

The chain carries TRBV5-6 and TRBJ1-5, with D unresolved. Germline CDR1 and CDR2: SGHDT and YYEEEE. Trimming pared 0 bases from V and 10 bases from J, leaving 14 bases between. The CDR3 consists of 14 residues. The DNA of the CDR3 is TGTGCCAGCAGCTTGGGAGGGCTCTATGGACCCCAGCATTTT. Amino acids: CASSLGGLYGPQHF.

The rearrangement uses TRBV12-3 or TRBV12-4 and TRBJ2-1; D may be TRBD2 (5 bases). V was clipped by 4 bases and J by 9 bases, with 10 bases between them. This CDR3 region has 12 residues. The CDR3 reads CASSSGYAEQFF. The CDR3 DNA reads as TGTGCCAGCAGTTCGGGGTACGCTGAGCAGTTCTTC.

The chain recombines TRBV3-1 (or the pseudogene TRBV3-2) with TRBJ1-6; 11 bases are shared with TRBD1. The V gene's germline CDR1 is LGHDT and CDR2 YNNKEL (reference sequence). The CDR3 has 16 amino acids. J was trimmed by 7 bases and V by 1 base; bases with no gene match: 3. CDR3 loop: CASSQGTGGGNSPLHF. CDR3 bases: TGTGCCAGCAGCCAAGGGACAGGGGGCGGCAATTCACCCCTCCACTTT.

V usage is TRBV4-1 and J usage is TRBJ2-3, with TRBD2 matching 7 bases. With V trimmed by 2 bases and J by 4 bases, 12 bases remained unmatched. The germline V gene encodes CDR1 MGHRA and CDR2 YSYEKL. The CDR3 covers 17 residues. The chain's CDR3 is CASSQWGAGLFADTQYF. The DNA for the CDR3 is TGCGCCAGCAGCCAATGGGGAGCGGGACTTTTCGCAGATACGCAGTATTTT.

V usage is TRBV19 and J usage is TRBJ1-1, with a weak D call TRBD1 (6 bases). The CDR3 is made up of 12 amino acids. The germline CDR1 and CDR2 sequences are LNHDA and SQIVND (reference sequence). With 6 bases removed from V and 4 bases from J, the gap between germline ends came to 9 bases. The CDR3 nucleotides read TGTGCCAGTAGAGGGGGGGGCACTGAAGCTTTCTTT. The encoded protein is CASRGGGTEAFF.

This clone was recorded only once. The CDR3 DNA reads as TGTGCCAGTGGGGGGGTTACAGAGACCCAGTACTTC. This sequence encodes CASGGVTETQYF. The chain has TRBV19 and TRBJ2-5; TRBD2 matches at 7 bases. This CDR3 region has 12 residues. V trimming: 8 bases; J trimming: 4 bases; junction bases outside the gene matches: 4. CDR1 LNHDA and CDR2 SQIVND come from the germline V gene (reference sequence).

This chain connects TRBV4-1 to TRBJ1-2, with a weak D call TRBD1 (5 bases). Germline V gene sequence: CDR1 MGHRA, CDR2 YSYEKL. The CDR3 has 16 amino acids. With 0 bases removed from V and 7 bases from J, the gap between germline ends came to 18 bases. The DNA for the CDR3 is TGCGCCAGCAGCCAAGATGGCCGGGGGGAAGTGGTTGGCTACACCTTC. Its protein product is CASSQDGRGEVVGYTF.

The rearrangement links TRBV19 to TRBJ2-2; possibly TRBD1 for D (6 bases). CDR3 length equals 14 residues. V lost 6 bases to trimming and J lost 6 bases, with 14 bases between them. CDR1 and CDR2 (germline): LNHDA, SQIVND (reference sequence). CDR3 bases: TGTGCCAGTAGGGGGGCAGGGGCGGCCGGGGAGCTGTTTTTT. Translating it yields CASRGAGAAGELFF.

The gene calls are TRBV6-2 or TRBV6-3 and TRBJ1-3; TRBD1 agrees at 7 bases. This CDR3 region has 15 residues. Trimming cost V 5 bases and J 2 bases; bases outside gene matches: 6. CDR1 and CDR2 (germline): MNHEY, SVGEGT. The chain's CDR3 is CASSLQGKAGNTIYF. CDR3 sequence (DNA): TGTGCCAGCAGTCTACAGGGGAAGGCTGGAAACACCATATATTTT.

The V gene is TRBV19, the J gene TRBJ1-2, with D maybe TRBD1 (5 bases). Germline assignment: CDR1 LNHDA and CDR2 SQIVND (reference sequence). The CDR3 runs 15 residues. V lost 1 base to trimming and J lost 5 bases, with 14 bases between them. This chain's CDR3 is CASSIAAGPSYGYTF. DNA of the CDR3: TGTGCCAGTAGTATAGCGGCAGGGCCGTCTTATGGCTACACCTTC.

This chain links TRBV6-2 or TRBV6-3 with TRBJ2-4; D possibly corresponds to TRBD1 (6 bases). In germline, CDR1 is MNHEY, CDR2 SVGEGT. This CDR3 contains 14 residues. V was trimmed by 3 bases and J by 9 bases, leaving 15 bases between them. The CDR3 DNA sequence: TGTGCCAGCAGTTATCTTCCAGGGGTGGGCATTCAGTACTTC. This translates into CASSYLPGVGIQYF.

This clone was seen once. The chain recombines TRBV6-2 or TRBV6-3 with TRBJ1-5, with D perhaps TRBD1 (5 bases). The CDR3 contains 14 residues. The germline gives CDR1 MNHEY, CDR2 SVGEGT. V lost 0 bases to trimming and J lost 4 bases, with 7 bases between them. CDR3 sequence reads: CASSYSGVNQPQHF. CDR3 bases: TGTGCCAGCAGTTACTCAGGGGTTAATCAGCCCCAGCATTTT.

The V and J genes are TRBV6-1 and TRBJ1-1; D gene ambiguous. V was trimmed by 3 bases and J by 7 bases, leaving 9 bases between them. The CDR3 extends over 12 amino acids. CDR1 is MNHNS, CDR2 SASEGT, per germline. The CDR3 bases are TGTGCCAGCAGTGACCAAGAGTTTGAAGCTTTCTTT. Encoded protein: CASSDQEFEAFF.

The J gene is TRBJ2-1, the V gene TRBV19, with TRBD1 as a possible D gene (6 bases). Germline V gene sequence: CDR1 LNHDA, CDR2 SQIVND (reference sequence). Between the trimmed V and J ends, which lost 5 bases and 10 bases, there was a span of 21 bases. The CDR3 is made up of 15 amino acids. CDR3 coding DNA: TGTGCCAGTAGTGGTAGGGGGTCGTCGCAAGGCGAGCAGTTCTTC. This encodes CASSGRGSSQGEQFF.

The chain couples TRBV5-6 to TRBJ2-7, with 9 bases aligning to TRBD2. V dropped 3 bases and J dropped 2; count of bases not matched to a gene: 9. The CDR3 consists of 16 residues. Looked up from germline, CDR1 is SGHDT and CDR2 is YYEEEE. The CDR3 sequence is CASSSVLRLAAYEQYF. As DNA, the CDR3 is TGTGCCAGCAGCTCCGTTCTTAGACTAGCGGCCTACGAGCAGTACTTC.

This clone occurred a few times. The chain combines TRBV6-6 with TRBJ1-1; 9 bases align to TRBD1. The CDR3 runs to 15 residues. J lost 5 bases, V lost 6 bases, and 10 bases had no gene match. CDR1 and CDR2 from the germline V gene are MNHNY and SVGAGI (reference sequence). CDR3 sequence: CASSTDRGEGTEAFF. DNA for the CDR3: TGTGCCAGCAGCACGGACAGGGGCGAGGGGACTGAAGCTTTCTTT.

The chain combines TRBV28 with TRBJ1-2; no firm D call. CDR1 is MDHEN and CDR2 is SYDVKM in the germline V gene. The CDR3 has 14 residues. V lost 2 bases and J 8 bases, leaving 15 bases between the germline ends. The CDR3 sequence is CASSLKSPVLGYTF. In DNA, the CDR3 is TGTGCCAGCAGTTTAAAATCCCCGGTTCTCGGCTACACCTTC.